The clone carrying this T cell receptor (beta chain) occurred a few times. These data originate in a study of blood T cells in healthy people across ages. PCR was performed a second time for about 7 to 12 cycles using a sample-barcoded 5' primer and a J-beta primer mix. MiXCR, applied by TCRdb to the 5' RACE reads, yields one record per CDR3 protein. This sample carries 600,000 or so distinct CDR3 sequences, roughly 21% of them seen once, and the ten largest clones take approximately 3.7%. Trimming shortened V by 5 bases and J by 0 bases, and 17 bases separated the two germline ends. CDR1 is SGHAT and CDR2 is FQNNGV in the germline V gene. There are 17 residues in the CDR3. Isolated per sample were at least 7 million PBMCs.

The sequenced material came from blood. This clonotype was obtained from a man aged 70 or older in good health. This chain uses TRBV11-2 with TRBJ2-1; D is unclear. CDR3: CASSPDGRTSSYNEQFF. In DNA, the CDR3 is TGTGCCAGCAGCCCAGACGGGCGGACGAGCTCCTACAATGAGCAGTTCTTC.